This T cell receptor (beta chain) appears in the sequencing data of a study of shared clonotypes between healthy human individuals. Study at large: The donors, two women and a few men, were aged 18 to 49. Findings and caveats of the study: Across a handful of donors, naive CD4 shared 5% to 5.5%, naive CD8 more than 3%, memory CD4 about 2.5%, memory CD8 about 0.38%.

This clone appeared once. Its matching antigen is unknown. Genomic DNA from each subset was divided evenly over several immunoSEQ plates. Here immunoSEQ multiplex PCR was the method, and the copy in TCRdb shows in-frame clones only, minus some. Of 2 million to 2.5 million clones in the sample, roughly 95% are singletons; the top ten hold around 0.13%. This clonotype was sampled from a man between 18 and 35 years old in good health. Sequencing was carried out using naive CD4+ T cells sorted from blood. Noted subset: CD45RA+ positively selected.

CDR3 sequence: CASSLDRPPPFGDSPLHF. The DNA for the CDR3 is TGTGCCAGCAGCTTGGACAGGCCACCACCTTTTGGGGATTCACCCCTCCACTTT. The chain couples TRBV7-9 to TRBJ1-6; 7 nucleotides align to TRBD1. Germline CDR1 is SEHNR and CDR2 is FQNEAQ (reference sequence). This CDR3 comprises 18 residues. V lost 3 bases, J lost 8 bases, and 16 bases stayed unmatched. Supplemented by reference TRBV7-9 and TRBJ1-6, the full variable domain reads DTGVSQNPRHKITKRGQNVTFRCDPISEHNRLYWYRQTLGQGPEFLTYFQNEAQLEKSRLLSDRFSAERPKGSFSTLEIQRTEQGDSAMYLCASSLDRPPPFGDSPLHFGNGTRLTVT.